The sequence of this T cell receptor (beta chain) was determined in a study of blood T cell repertoires in COVID-19. Across the study: Acute and convalescent COVID-19 specimens originated in the United States, Italy and Spain. PBMCs, B-cell-depleted T cells, or T cells were the source of the cDNA or gDNA that made up the material.

Here immunoSEQ multiplex PCR was the method, and the copy in TCRdb shows in-frame clones only, minus some. In the table there are some 71,000 clones, around 91% of which are singletons. CDR3 size: 13 residues. Germline V gene data show CDR1 as SQVTM and CDR2 as ANQGSEA. This clone was seen a single time. This clonotype originated in a man aged 45 to 65 with acute or convalescent COVID-19. J is TRBJ2-2 and V is TRBV29-1; TRBD2 aligns across 7 bases. Sequenced sample: peripheral blood. The CDR3 DNA follows: TGCAGGGGGAGGGACTTCAACACCGGGGAGCTGTTTTTT. This gives the protein CRGRDFNTGELFF.